What follows are 11 T cell receptor beta chains derived from one specimen sequenced in a study of blood T cells in healthy people across ages (dated by TCRdb to the mid-2010s). The library was made by 5' RACE. Sequencing relied on an Illumina HiSeq 2500. A second PCR of roughly 7 to 11 cycles was performed with a sample-barcoded 5' primer and a J-beta primer mix. TCRdb cleaned the public reads at Q25 with fastp, built clones with MiXCR and kept in-frame beta chains. Each CDR3 protein gets just one entry, which takes the most common genes and DNA from the rows behind it. This sample gives under 2 million distinct CDR3 sequences in total; 30% to 35% of them show up just once. The leading ten clones occupy around 11% of the sample. Sequencing was done on a sample of blood. Receptor source: a woman in her 30s in good health.

This clonotype appeared a few times. This rearrangement joins TRBV20-1 to TRBJ1-4; no clear D. This CDR3 is built from 11 residues. Trimming stripped 0 bases from V and 6 bases from J, with 2 bases between. Germline assignment: CDR1 DFQATT and CDR2 SNEGSKA (reference sequence). CDR3 amino acids: CSAREYEKLFF. CDR3 coding DNA: TGCAGTGCTAGAGAGTATGAAAAACTGTTTTTT.

About this clonotype: Just one base apart from a much larger clone, this may be a read error. This chain uses TRBV7-9 with TRBJ2-1, with 7 bases lining up with TRBD2. Trimming cost V 0 bases and J 0 bases; bases outside gene matches: 5. The germline CDR1 and CDR2 sequences are SEHNR and FQNEAQ (reference sequence). CDR3 length: 17 residues. The CDR3, as DNA: TGTGCCAGCAGCTTAGCGGGAGGGCCCAACTCCTACAATGAGCAGTTCTTC. It encodes CASSLAGGPNSYNEQFF.

This clonotype was seen ten or more times. The rearrangement links TRBV6-1 to TRBJ1-1, with 7 bases lining up with TRBD1. Germline V lookup: CDR1 MNHNS, CDR2 SASEGT. Germline trimming cut 6 bases from V and 0 bases from J; bases unmatched to any gene: 1. The CDR3 is 13 amino acids. CDR3 DNA sequence: TGTGCCAGCAGGGGACAGATGAACACTGAAGCTTTCTTT. This translates into CASRGQMNTEAFF.

The rearrangement links TRBV12-3 or TRBV12-4 to TRBJ2-7; TRBD1 matches at 10 bases. This CDR3 is built from 15 residues. Trimming cost V 5 bases and J 10 bases; bases outside gene matches: 14. CDR3 DNA: TGTGCCAGCAGTCCCGGGACAGGGGTTGAGGAGATCCAGTACTTC. Translating gives CASSPGTGVEEIQYF.

Only a few counts were recorded for this clonotype. V gene TRBV4-1 combines with J gene TRBJ2-1; 7 nucleotides agree with TRBD2. The CDR3 consists of 16 residues. Per germline, CDR1 MGHRA and CDR2 YSYEKL. V lost 4 bases to trimming and J lost 4 bases; unmatched junction nucleotides: 10. CDR3 in amino acids: CASSPLGEREYNEQFF. The CDR3 nucleotides read TGCGCCAGCAGCCCCCTGGGGGAGCGGGAATACAATGAGCAGTTCTTC.

Ten or more counts support this clonotype. This chain joins TRBV2 and TRBJ1-2; D is perhaps TRBD1 (5 bases). Trimming stripped 1 base from V and 6 bases from J, with 15 bases between. This CDR3 is 15 amino acids long. Germline CDR1 is SNHLY and CDR2 is FYNNEI. The CDR3 DNA follows: TGTGCCAGCAGTGAAGAGTCGGCAGGGTGGGATGGCTACACCTTC. Protein: CASSEESAGWDGYTF.

V and J are TRBV6-2 or TRBV6-3 and TRBJ2-5; 8 nucleotides line up with TRBD1. Trimming at V came to 7 bases and at J to 2 bases, leaving 12 bases not matched to a gene. The CDR3 runs to 16 residues. Looked up from germline, CDR1 is MNHEY and CDR2 is SVGEGT. CDR3 in amino acids: CASNLTDWTGQETQYF. The CDR3 nucleotides are TGTGCCAGCAACCTCACGGACTGGACAGGGCAAGAGACCCAGTACTTC.

This clonotype appeared many times. The genes are TRBV6-1 and TRBJ2-3; TRBD1 might be the D (6 bases). From germline, CDR1 is MNHNS and CDR2 SASEGT. V was clipped by 6 bases and J by 2 bases, with 9 bases between them. CDR3 length: 13 amino acids. The CDR3 spells CASRGQPTDTQYF. In DNA, the CDR3 is TGTGCCAGCAGAGGACAGCCCACAGATACGCAGTATTTT.

There are many counts of this clonotype. This chain uses TRBV4-1 with TRBJ2-1, with 13 bases matching TRBD2. This CDR3 has 17 amino acids. CDR1 and CDR2 from the germline V gene are MGHRA and YSYEKL. The V gene end was trimmed by 4 bases and the J gene end by 6 bases; junction bases not matched to a gene: 9. The CDR3 DNA is TGCGCCAGCAGCCGAGGACTAGCGGGGGCGGGTTCCAATGAGCAGTTCTTC. Protein product: CASSRGLAGAGSNEQFF.

This clonotype has only a few counts. This sequence joins TRBV20-1 and TRBJ2-7; 10 bases are shared with TRBD2. CDR3 length: 14 residues. Germline V gene data show CDR1 as DFQATT and CDR2 as SNEGSKA (reference sequence). V lost 6 bases and J lost 5; bases outside the gene matches: 10. CDR3: CSALSLAGVDEQYF. The CDR3 DNA is TGCAGTGCGCTTTCCCTAGCGGGGGTAGACGAGCAGTACTTC.

Comment on this clonotype: This may arise from a read error, as a much more abundant clone is one base away. The V and J genes are TRBV12-3 or TRBV12-4 and TRBJ1-2, with TRBD1 as a possible D gene (6 bases). The CDR3 covers 15 residues. Trimming left V 5 bases short and J 6 bases short, with 19 bases between. The CDR3 reads CASSRGGATGHGYTF. The CDR3 DNA follows: TGTGCCAGCAGTAGAGGGGGGGCAACTGGCCATGGCTACACCTTC.